These 6 T cell receptor beta chains were all obtained from the same sample, sequenced in a study of blood T cell repertoires in COVID-19. Here immunoSEQ multiplex PCR was the method, and the copy in TCRdb shows in-frame clones only, minus some. The sample consists of 300,000 to 400,000 clones, 85% to 90% of them appearing once. Sequenced material: PBMCs or T cells enriched from blood (not recorded which). The receptors were gathered from a man between 18 and 35 years old who had recovered from COVID-19.

CDR3 region: CAWVAVYNEQFF. The CDR3 DNA reads TGTGCCTGGGTAGCGGTCTACAATGAGCAGTTCTTC. The rearrangement uses TRBV30 and TRBJ2-1, with a possible D match to TRBD2 (6 bases). CDR1 GTSNPN and CDR2 SVGIG come from the germline V gene (reference sequence). The CDR3 totals 12 residues. The V and J ends lost 5 bases and 3 bases respectively, with 8 bases between them.

The chain carries TRBV7-9 and TRBJ2-2; no clear D gene. The germline V and J ends were trimmed by 4 bases and 0 bases, with 9 bases remaining between them. This CDR3 is built from 15 residues. Germline V gene data show CDR1 as SEHNR and CDR2 as FQNEAQ (reference sequence). This CDR3 is CASSYGSANTGELFF. The CDR3, as DNA: TGTGCCAGCAGCTACGGGTCGGCGAACACCGGGGAGCTGTTTTTT.

The chain combines TRBV9 with TRBJ1-2; TRBD1 matches 8 bases. The CDR3 is made up of 15 amino acids. Trimming took 0 bases from V and 5 from J; bases not matched to a gene: 6. Per germline, CDR1 SGDLS and CDR2 YYNGEE. CDR3 bases: TGTGCCAGCAGCGTAGAGTCGACAGGGGTATATGGCTACACCTTC. Translating it yields CASSVESTGVYGYTF.

V gene TRBV3-1 (or the pseudogene TRBV3-2) combines with J gene TRBJ2-5; no definite D call. V dropped 7 bases and J dropped 5 bases, with 14 bases sitting between them. CDR3 length: 13 residues. From germline, CDR1 is LGHDT and CDR2 YNNKEL (reference sequence). This chain's CDR3 is CASTLSSGETQYF. CDR3 in DNA: TGTGCCAGCACCCTAAGCTCGGGTGAGACCCAGTACTTC.

V gene TRBV3-1 (or the pseudogene TRBV3-2) combines with J gene TRBJ1-1; D might be TRBD1 (6 bases). This CDR3 is built from 15 residues. The V end lost 7 bases, the J end lost 1 base, and 16 bases lay between the germline ends. Germline lookup yields CDR1 LGHDT and CDR2 YNNKEL (reference sequence). CDR3 sequence (DNA): TGTGCCAGCAACCCCAGTTTGGGGGCGAACACTGAAGCTTTCTTT. Translation gives CASNPSLGANTEAFF.

The chain combines TRBV14 with TRBJ1-3, with D unresolved. The CDR3 extends over 15 amino acids. Germline CDR1 is SGHDN and CDR2 is FVKESK. Trimming stripped 0 bases from V and 1 base from J, with 7 bases between. CDR3 sequence (DNA): TGTGCCAGCAGCCAAGATCACAGTTCTGGAAACACCATATATTTT. The encoded protein is CASSQDHSSGNTIYF.